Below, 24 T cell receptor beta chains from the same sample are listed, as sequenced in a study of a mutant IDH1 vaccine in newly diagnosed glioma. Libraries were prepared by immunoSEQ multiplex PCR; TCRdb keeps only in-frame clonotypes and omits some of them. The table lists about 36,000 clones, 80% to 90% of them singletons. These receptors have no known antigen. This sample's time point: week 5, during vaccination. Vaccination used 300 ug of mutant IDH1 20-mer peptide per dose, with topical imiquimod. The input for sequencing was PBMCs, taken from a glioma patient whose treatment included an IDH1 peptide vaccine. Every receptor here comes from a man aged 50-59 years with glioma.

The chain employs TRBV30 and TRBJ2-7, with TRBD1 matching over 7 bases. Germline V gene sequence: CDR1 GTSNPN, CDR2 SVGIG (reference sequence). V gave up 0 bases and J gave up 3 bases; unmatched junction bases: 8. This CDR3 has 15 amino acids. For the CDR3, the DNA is TGTGCCTGGAGTGTTGGGACAGACTCAAACTACGAGCAGTACTTC. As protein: CAWSVGTDSNYEQYF. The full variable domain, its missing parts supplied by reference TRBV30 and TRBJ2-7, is SQTIHQWPATLVQPVGSPLSLECTVEGTSNPNLYWYRQAAGRGLQLLFYSVGIGQISSEVPQNLSASRPQDRQFILSSKKLLLSDSGFYLCAWSVGTDSNYEQYFGPGTRLTVT.

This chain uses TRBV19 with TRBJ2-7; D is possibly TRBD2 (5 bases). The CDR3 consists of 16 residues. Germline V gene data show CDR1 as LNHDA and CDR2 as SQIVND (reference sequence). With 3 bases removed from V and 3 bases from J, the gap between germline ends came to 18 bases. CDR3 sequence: CASSIPRGSGRYEQYF. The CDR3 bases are TGTGCCAGTAGTATCCCCCGGGGAAGCGGACGCTACGAGCAGTACTTC.

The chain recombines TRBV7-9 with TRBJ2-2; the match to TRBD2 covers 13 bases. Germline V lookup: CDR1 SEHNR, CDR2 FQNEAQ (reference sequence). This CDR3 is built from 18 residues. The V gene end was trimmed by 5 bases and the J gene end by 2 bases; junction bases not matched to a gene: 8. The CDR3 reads CASSILGGLAGNTGELFF. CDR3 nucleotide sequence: TGTGCCAGCAGCATCCTAGGGGGACTAGCGGGAAACACCGGGGAGCTGTTTTTT.

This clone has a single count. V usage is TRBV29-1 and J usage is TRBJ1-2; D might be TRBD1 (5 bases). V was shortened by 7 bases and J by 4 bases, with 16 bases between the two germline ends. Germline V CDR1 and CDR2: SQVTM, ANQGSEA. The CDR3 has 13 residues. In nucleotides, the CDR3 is TGCAGCGCCCTCGTCCCAGGGCTCTATGGCTACACCTTC. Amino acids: CSALVPGLYGYTF.

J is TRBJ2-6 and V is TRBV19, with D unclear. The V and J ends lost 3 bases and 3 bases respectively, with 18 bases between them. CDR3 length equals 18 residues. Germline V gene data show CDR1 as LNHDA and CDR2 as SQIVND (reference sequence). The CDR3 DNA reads TGTGCCAGTAGTATCTCCCGTCCGATTACAAATGGGGCCAACGTCCTGACTTTC. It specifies CASSISRPITNGANVLTF.

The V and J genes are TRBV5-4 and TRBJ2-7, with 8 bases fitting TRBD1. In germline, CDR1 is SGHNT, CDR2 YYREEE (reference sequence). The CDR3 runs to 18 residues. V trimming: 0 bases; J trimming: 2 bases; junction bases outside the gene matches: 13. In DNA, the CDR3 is TGTGCCAGCAGCTTGGACCCGACCCAGGGGGCGCGCGCCTACGAGCAGTACTTC. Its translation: CASSLDPTQGARAYEQYF.

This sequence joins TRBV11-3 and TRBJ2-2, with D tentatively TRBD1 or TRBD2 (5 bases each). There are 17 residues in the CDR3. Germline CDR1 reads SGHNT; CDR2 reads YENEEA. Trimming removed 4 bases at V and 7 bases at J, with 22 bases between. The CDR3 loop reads CASSSLPGQPRGGELFF. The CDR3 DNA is TGTGCCAGCAGCTCACTGCCGGGGCAACCCCGGGGCGGGGAGCTGTTTTTT.

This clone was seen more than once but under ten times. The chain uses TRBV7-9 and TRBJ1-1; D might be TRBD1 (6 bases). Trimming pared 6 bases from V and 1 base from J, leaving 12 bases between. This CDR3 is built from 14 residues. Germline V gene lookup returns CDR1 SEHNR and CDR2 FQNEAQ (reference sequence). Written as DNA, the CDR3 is TGTGCCAGCAGACCAGACAGGAGGAACACTGAAGCTTTCTTT. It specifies CASRPDRRNTEAFF.

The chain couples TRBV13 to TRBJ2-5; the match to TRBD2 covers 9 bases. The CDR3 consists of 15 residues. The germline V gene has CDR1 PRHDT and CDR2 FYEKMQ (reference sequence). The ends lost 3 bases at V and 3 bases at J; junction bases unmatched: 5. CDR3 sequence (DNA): TGTGCCAGCAGCTTTTTCCAGCGGGGGGAAGAGACCCAGTACTTC. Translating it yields CASSFFQRGEETQYF.

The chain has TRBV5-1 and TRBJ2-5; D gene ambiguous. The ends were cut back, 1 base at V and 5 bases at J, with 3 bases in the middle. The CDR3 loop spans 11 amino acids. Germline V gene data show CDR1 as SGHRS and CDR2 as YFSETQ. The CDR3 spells CASSLSETQYF. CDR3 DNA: TGCGCCAGCAGCTTGAGTGAGACCCAGTACTTC.

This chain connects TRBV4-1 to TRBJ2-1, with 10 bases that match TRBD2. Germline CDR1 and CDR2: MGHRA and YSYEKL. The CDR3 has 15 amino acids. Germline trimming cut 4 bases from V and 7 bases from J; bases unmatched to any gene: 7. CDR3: CASSPGSGRGNEQFF. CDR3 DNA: TGCGCCAGCAGCCCCGGGAGCGGGAGGGGAAATGAGCAGTTCTTC.

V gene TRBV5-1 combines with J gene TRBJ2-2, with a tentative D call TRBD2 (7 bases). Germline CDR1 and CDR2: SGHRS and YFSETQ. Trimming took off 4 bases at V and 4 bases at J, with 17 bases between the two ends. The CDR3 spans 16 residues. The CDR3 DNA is TGCGCCAGCAGCGGGGGGGCCCAACAGGGCACCGGGGAGCTGTTTTTT. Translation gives CASSGGAQQGTGELFF.

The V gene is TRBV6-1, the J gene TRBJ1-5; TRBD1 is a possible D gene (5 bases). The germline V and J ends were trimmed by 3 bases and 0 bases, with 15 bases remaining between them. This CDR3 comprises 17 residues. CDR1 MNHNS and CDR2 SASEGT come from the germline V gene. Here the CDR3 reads CASSDLTVSYSNQPQHF. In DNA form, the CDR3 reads TGTGCCAGCAGTGATCTGACAGTATCTTATAGCAATCAGCCCCAGCATTTT.

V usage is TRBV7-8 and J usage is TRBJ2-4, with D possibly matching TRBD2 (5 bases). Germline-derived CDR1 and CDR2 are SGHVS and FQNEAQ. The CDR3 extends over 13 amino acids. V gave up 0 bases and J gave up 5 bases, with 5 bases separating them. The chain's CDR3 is CASSLARENIQYF. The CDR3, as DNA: TGTGCCAGCAGCTTAGCGAGGGAAAACATTCAGTACTTC.

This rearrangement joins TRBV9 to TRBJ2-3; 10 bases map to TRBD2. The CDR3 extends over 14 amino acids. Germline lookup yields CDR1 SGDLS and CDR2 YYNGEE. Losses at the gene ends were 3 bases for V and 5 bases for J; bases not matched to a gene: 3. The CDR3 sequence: CASSAGLARDTQYF. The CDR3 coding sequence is TGTGCCAGCAGCGCGGGACTAGCGAGAGATACGCAGTATTTT. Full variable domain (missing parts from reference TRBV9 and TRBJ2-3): DSGVTQTPKHLITATGQRVTLRCSPRSGDLSVYWYQQSLDQGLQFLIQYYNGEERAKGNILERFSAQQFPDLHSELNLSSLELGDSALYFCASSAGLARDTQYFGPGTRLTVL.

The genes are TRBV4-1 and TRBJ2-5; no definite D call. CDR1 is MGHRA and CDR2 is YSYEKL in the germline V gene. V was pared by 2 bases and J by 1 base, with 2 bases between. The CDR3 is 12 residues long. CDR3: CASSQPQETQYF. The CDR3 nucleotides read TGCGCCAGCAGCCAACCCCAAGAGACCCAGTACTTC.

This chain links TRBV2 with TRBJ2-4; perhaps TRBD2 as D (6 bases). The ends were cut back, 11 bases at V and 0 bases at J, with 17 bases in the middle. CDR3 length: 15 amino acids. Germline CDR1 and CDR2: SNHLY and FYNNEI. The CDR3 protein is CASTEGLGAKNIQYF. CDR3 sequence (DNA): TGTGCCTCTACCGAGGGACTTGGAGCCAAAAACATTCAGTACTTC.

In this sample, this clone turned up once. The CDR3 DNA reads as TGTGCCAGCACGGGGTCTGGTGACACCATATATTTT. This gives the protein CASTGSGDTIYF. The chain couples TRBV6-5 to TRBJ1-3; no clear D. Trimming stripped 7 bases from V and 8 bases from J, with 12 bases between. Germline V gene lookup returns CDR1 MNHEY and CDR2 SVGAGI. The CDR3 has 12 residues.

DNA for the CDR3: TGTGCCAGCAGAGAGGTAGCGGGAGGAAGTGAGCAGTTCTTC. Amino acids: CASREVAGGSEQFF. The chain carries TRBV28 and TRBJ2-1; 10 bases match TRBD2. V shed 6 bases, J shed 9 bases, and the junction held 8 bases outside the gene matches. The CDR3 is 14 residues long. Germline values: CDR1 MDHEN, CDR2 SYDVKM.

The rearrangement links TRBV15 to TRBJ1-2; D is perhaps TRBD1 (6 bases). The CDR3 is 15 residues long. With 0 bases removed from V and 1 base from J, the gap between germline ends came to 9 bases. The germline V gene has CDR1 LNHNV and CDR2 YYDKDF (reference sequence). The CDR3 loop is CATSREVGGNYGYTF. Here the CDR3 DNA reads TGTGCCACCAGCAGAGAAGTAGGGGGTAACTATGGCTACACCTTC.

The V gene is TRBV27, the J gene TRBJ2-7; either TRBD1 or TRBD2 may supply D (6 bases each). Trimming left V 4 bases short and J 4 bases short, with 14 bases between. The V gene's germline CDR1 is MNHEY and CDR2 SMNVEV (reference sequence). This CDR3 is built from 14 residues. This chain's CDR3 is CASSWGGGPYEQYF. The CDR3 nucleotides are TGTGCCAGCAGTTGGGGTGGGGGGCCATACGAGCAGTACTTC.

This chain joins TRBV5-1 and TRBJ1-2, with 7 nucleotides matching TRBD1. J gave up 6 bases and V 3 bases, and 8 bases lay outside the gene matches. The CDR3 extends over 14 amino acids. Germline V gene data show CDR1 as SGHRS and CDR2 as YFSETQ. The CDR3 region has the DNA TGCGCCAGCAGCTGGTCCCGACAGGGCGATGGCTACACCTTC. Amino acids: CASSWSRQGDGYTF.

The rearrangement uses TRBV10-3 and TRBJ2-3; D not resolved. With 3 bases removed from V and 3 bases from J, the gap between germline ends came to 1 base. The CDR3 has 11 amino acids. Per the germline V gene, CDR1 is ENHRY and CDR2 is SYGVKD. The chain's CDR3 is CAISETDTQYF. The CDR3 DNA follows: TGTGCCATCAGTGAAACAGATACGCAGTATTTT.

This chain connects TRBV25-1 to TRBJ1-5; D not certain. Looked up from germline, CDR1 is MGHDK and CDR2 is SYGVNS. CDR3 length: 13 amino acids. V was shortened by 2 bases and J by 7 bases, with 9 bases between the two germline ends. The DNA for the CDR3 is TGTGCCAGCAGTGAAGAGGGTTGGCAGCCCCAGCATTTT. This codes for CASSEEGWQPQHF.